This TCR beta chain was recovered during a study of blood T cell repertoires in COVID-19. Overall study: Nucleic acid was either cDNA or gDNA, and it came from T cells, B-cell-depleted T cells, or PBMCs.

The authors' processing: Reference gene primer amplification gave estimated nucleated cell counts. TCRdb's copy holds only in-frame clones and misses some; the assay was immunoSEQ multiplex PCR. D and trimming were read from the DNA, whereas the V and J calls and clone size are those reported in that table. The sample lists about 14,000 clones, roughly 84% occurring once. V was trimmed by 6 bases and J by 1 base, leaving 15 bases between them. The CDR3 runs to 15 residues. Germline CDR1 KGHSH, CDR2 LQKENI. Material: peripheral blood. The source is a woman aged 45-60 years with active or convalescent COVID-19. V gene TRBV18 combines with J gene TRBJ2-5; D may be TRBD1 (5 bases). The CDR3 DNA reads TGTGCCAGCTCCCGTACTACAGGCTCCCAAGAGACCCAGTACTTC. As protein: CASSRTTGSQETQYF.